This note documents a single TCR beta chain sequence. The target antigen is unknown. Read sequence stops 3 residues before the CDR3 end, and the germline J gene provides the missing end. The data were produced by immunoSEQ multiplex PCR, yet TCRdb's version contains in-frame clones alone and is incomplete. In total, the table holds 25,000 to 30,000 clones. The sample is drawn from a study of T cells in women clearing cervical HPV infection. Study details: Controls were women whose single incident HPV16 infection cleared within 12 months without precancer or cancer. Study-wide results and caveats: CIN3+ cases had significantly higher TCR repertoire richness than controls, but evenness did not differ. It is unknown whether associations predate infection; no effector/memory or HPV-specific sorting.

All donors had a single incident cervical HPV16 infection, not prevalent. The CDR3 is 14 residues long. Germline V gene lookup returns CDR1 SGHTA and CDR2 FQGNSA. The junction had 3 bases not matched to a gene; V was cut back by 5 bases and J by 1 base. This rearrangement joins TRBV7-2 to TRBJ1-1; TRBD1 matches 8 bases. Sequencing input: blood buffy coat. This TCR came from a woman aged 18 to 69 with a cervical HPV16 infection that either progressed to CIN3+ or cleared (not recorded which). The CDR3 bases that were read are TGTGCCAGCAGCCCGGGACAGGCGAACACTGAA. It yields the protein CASSPGQANTE. The entire CDR3 protein is CASSPGQANTEAFF.